The clone carrying this TCR beta chain was observed at least ten times. Its specificity is unknown. These data come from a study of early T cells in non-severe SARS-CoV-2 infection. The wider study: Alpha and beta chains were unpaired, from unsorted whole-blood bulk RNA. Overall study results and limits: VDJdb matching, biased toward anti-spike CD8 responses, missed private and CD4 specificities.

TCRdb re-derived calls from the 5' RACE reads in MiXCR, one entry per CDR3 protein. This table holds 60,000 to 75,000 distinct CDR3 sequences, approximately 10% found once. V was cut by 5 bases and J by 7 bases, with 14 bases left in between. Germline assignment: CDR1 LGHNT and CDR2 FRNRAP. This CDR3 has 13 residues. The sequencing input was whole blood. The chain links TRBV12-5 to TRBJ1-2; D unresolved. The sequence was obtained from an adult who was a healthcare worker with PCR-confirmed SARS-CoV-2 infection or an uninfected control (not recorded which). In DNA, the CDR3 is TGTGCTAGTGGTCACAGTCTCGAGAGTGGCTACACCTTC. It specifies CASGHSLESGYTF.